Listed here are 29 T cell receptor beta chains from one sample, sequenced in a study of blood T cell repertoires in COVID-19. Measured with immunoSEQ multiplex PCR; TCRdb has only the in-frame clones, and not every one. The data hold a few hundred thousand clones, with around 89% observed a single time. Sequences were obtained from PBMCs or T cells enriched from blood (not recorded which). The receptors were sampled from a man between 18 and 29 years old who had recovered from COVID-19.

The chain combines TRBV7-3 with TRBJ2-1; TRBD2 matches at 8 bases. CDR3 size: 16 residues. V dropped 7 bases and J dropped 7; count of bases not matched to a gene: 15. Germline V CDR1 and CDR2: SGHTA, FQGTGA. As DNA, the CDR3 is TGTGCCAGCACCCGAACCGGGGGGGCTGGGTGGAATGAGCAGTTCTTC. Protein sequence: CASTRTGGAGWNEQFF.

This clone was counted a single time. The rearrangement links TRBV19 to TRBJ2-6; D is possibly TRBD2 (6 bases). The CDR3 spans 16 residues. Trimming removed 5 bases from V and 0 bases from J, with 11 bases in between. Germline V lookup: CDR1 LNHDA, CDR2 SQIVND (reference sequence). The CDR3 region has the DNA TGTGCCAGTAGTCTTGGGGGGAACTCTGGGGCCAACGTCCTGACTTTC. This translates into CASSLGGNSGANVLTF. Supplemented by reference TRBV19 and TRBJ2-6, the full variable domain reads DGGITQSPKYLFRKEGQNVTLSCEQNLNHDAMYWYRQDPGQGLRLIYYSQIVNDFQKGDIAEGYSVSREKKESFPLTVTSAQKNPTAFYLCASSLGGNSGANVLTFGAGSRLTVL.

The V gene is TRBV9, the J gene TRBJ2-5, with D perhaps matching TRBD2 (5 bases). The CDR3 has 14 residues. V lost 2 bases and J 8 bases, leaving 16 bases between the germline ends. From germline, CDR1 is SGDLS and CDR2 YYNGEE. CDR3 DNA: TGTGCCAGCAGCGTCCAAATGTCTTCGGGAACCCAGTACTTC. Amino acid sequence: CASSVQMSSGTQYF.

The V gene is TRBV24-1, the J gene TRBJ1-2; a weak D match, TRBD1 (5 bases). Deletions cut 4 bases from V and 7 bases from J, with 9 bases between. CDR1 and CDR2 (germline): KGHDR, SFDVKD. The CDR3 is made up of 12 amino acids. The CDR3 spells CATSDVQGGYTF. The CDR3 DNA is TGTGCCACCAGTGACGTCCAGGGTGGCTACACCTTC.

The rearrangement uses TRBV5-1 and TRBJ2-5; D possibly corresponds to TRBD2 (5 bases). V was clipped by 0 bases and J by 2 bases, with 8 bases between them. The germline CDR1 and CDR2 sequences are SGHRS and YFSETQ. The CDR3 spans 14 residues. The CDR3: CASSLAGLQETQYF. CDR3 DNA sequence: TGCGCCAGCAGCTTGGCAGGACTTCAAGAGACCCAGTACTTC.

The chain has TRBV28 and TRBJ2-7; TRBD2 aligns across 10 bases. Per germline, CDR1 MDHEN and CDR2 SYDVKM. V dropped 6 bases and J dropped 5; count of bases not matched to a gene: 7. This CDR3 region has 14 residues. DNA of the CDR3: TGTGCCAGCAGGAAATTACTAGCGGGAAACGAGCAGTACTTC. Its translation: CASRKLLAGNEQYF.

CDR3 coding DNA: TGTGCCAGCAGCCCAACACGGGGCACTGAAGCTTTCTTT. Translated: CASSPTRGTEAFF. V gene TRBV7-9 combines with J gene TRBJ1-1, with no clear D. Germline CDR1 reads SEHNR; CDR2 reads FQNEAQ (reference sequence). This CDR3 comprises 13 residues. V lost 5 bases, J lost 4 bases, and 11 bases lay in between.

CDR3 bases: TGTGCCAGCAGCCATTGGTCGGGAGGTCGCCAAGAGACCCAGTACTTC. Encoded protein: CASSHWSGGRQETQYF. The chain carries TRBV3-1 (or the pseudogene TRBV3-2) and TRBJ2-5; 7 nucleotides agree with TRBD2. Per the germline V gene, CDR1 is LGHDT and CDR2 is YNNKEL (reference sequence). Trimming removed 3 bases from V and 1 base from J; junction bases left unmatched: 8. The CDR3 has 16 amino acids.

The rearrangement uses TRBV4-2 and TRBJ2-1; 11 bases line up with TRBD2. Germline-derived CDR1 and CDR2 are LGHNA and YNFKEQ. This CDR3 contains 21 residues. Trimming cost V 0 bases and J 0 bases; bases outside gene matches: 13. For the CDR3, the DNA is TGTGCCAGCAGCCAAGAAATCCTGACTAGCGGGGTGACTTACTCCTACAATGAGCAGTTCTTC. It translates to CASSQEILTSGVTYSYNEQFF.

This chain uses TRBV6-6 with TRBJ2-5; 10 bases align to TRBD2. There are 15 residues in the CDR3. Germline CDR1 MNHNY, CDR2 SVGAGI (reference sequence). V shed 6 bases, J shed 4 bases, and the junction held 8 bases outside the gene matches. The CDR3 here is CASRSSGGSGETQYF. CDR3 coding DNA: TGTGCCAGCAGGAGTAGCGGGGGGAGTGGAGAGACCCAGTACTTC.

This rearrangement joins TRBV6-2 or TRBV6-3 to TRBJ2-7; tentative D call: TRBD2 (6 bases). From germline, CDR1 is MNHEY and CDR2 SVGEGT. The CDR3 covers 17 residues. V was shortened by 2 bases and J by 0 bases, with 17 bases between the two germline ends. Here the CDR3 DNA reads TGTGCCAGCAGTTACCCACACCAGGGAGGATCCTCCTACGAGCAGTACTTC. Translation gives CASSYPHQGGSSYEQYF.

The chain carries TRBV5-1 and TRBJ2-7, with 7 bases fitting TRBD1. Germline V gene sequence: CDR1 SGHRS, CDR2 YFSETQ. This CDR3 contains 14 residues. V trimming: 4 bases; J trimming: 2 bases; junction bases outside the gene matches: 6. DNA for the CDR3: TGCGCCAGCAGCACCGGGACAGAGACCTACGAGCAGTACTTC. It translates to CASSTGTETYEQYF. Full variable domain (missing parts from reference TRBV5-1 and TRBJ2-7): KAGVTQTPRYLIKTRGQQVTLSCSPISGHRSVSWYQQTPGQGLQFLFEYFSETQRNKGNFPGRFSGRQFSNSRSEMNVSTLELGDSALYLCASSTGTETYEQYFGPGTRLTVT.

This rearrangement joins TRBV7-2 to TRBJ2-2; 12 bases align to TRBD2. Germline trimming cut 9 bases from V and 4 bases from J; bases unmatched to any gene: 6. Germline V gene lookup returns CDR1 SGHTA and CDR2 FQGNSA. The CDR3 sequence is 15 residues long. The CDR3 DNA follows: TGTGCCAGTCTAACGGGACTAGCGGGCACCGGGGAGCTGTTTTTT. Translating gives CASLTGLAGTGELFF.

The V and J genes are TRBV12-3 or TRBV12-4 and TRBJ2-7; the D is unclear. The V and J ends lost 5 bases and 4 bases respectively, with 9 bases between them. The CDR3 spans 12 residues. CDR3 sequence reads: CASSLSVYEQYF. The CDR3 nucleotides read TGTGCCAGCAGTCTTTCCGTTTACGAGCAGTACTTC.

The rearrangement uses TRBV5-6 and TRBJ1-4; maybe TRBD1 (6 bases). The germline V gene encodes CDR1 SGHDT and CDR2 YYEEEE. The length of the CDR3 is 14 residues. Trimming left V 1 base short and J 7 bases short, with 11 bases between. The CDR3 sequence: CASSLQGGGEKLFF. Written as DNA, the CDR3 is TGTGCCAGCAGCTTGCAGGGAGGGGGTGAAAAACTGTTTTTT.

The genes are TRBV5-1 and TRBJ2-2; D ambiguous. The germline V gene has CDR1 SGHRS and CDR2 YFSETQ. Trimming took 0 bases from V and 3 from J, leaving 9 bases between them. The CDR3 length is 15 residues. The CDR3 nucleotides read TGCGCCAGCAGCTTGGCCGGTTTACACACCGGGGAGCTGTTTTTT. Its translation: CASSLAGLHTGELFF.

The chain has TRBV7-2 and TRBJ2-1; 7 bases match TRBD2. V lost 7 bases, J lost 4 bases, and 10 bases stayed unmatched. CDR1 and CDR2 (germline): SGHTA, FQGNSA. The CDR3 contains 15 residues. CDR3 DNA sequence: TGTGCCAGCACCGCAGCGGGGATTTCTTACAATGAGCAGTTCTTC. Protein product: CASTAAGISYNEQFF.

The V gene is TRBV27, the J gene TRBJ2-7; 12 positions agree with TRBD1. This CDR3 is 17 amino acids long. The germline CDR1 and CDR2 sequences are MNHEY and SMNVEV (reference sequence). V dropped 6 bases and J dropped 5; count of bases not matched to a gene: 14. CDR3 region: CASRRAPGQGARDEQYF. The CDR3 DNA reads TGTGCCAGCAGGCGTGCCCCGGGACAGGGGGCTCGGGACGAGCAGTACTTC.

The chain carries TRBV27 and TRBJ2-2; no clear D gene. Germline V gene data show CDR1 as MNHEY and CDR2 as SMNVEV (reference sequence). The CDR3 loop spans 16 amino acids. V lost 2 bases, J lost 0 bases, and 10 bases lay in between. The CDR3 nucleotides read TGTGCCAGCAGTTTAGAGGTGAGGCCGAACACCGGGGAGCTGTTTTTT. Translating gives CASSLEVRPNTGELFF.

CDR3 protein: CASSRIHGQGNTDTQYF. In DNA, the CDR3 is TGTGCCAGTAGTAGAATACATGGACAGGGGAACACAGATACGCAGTATTTT. The chain carries TRBV19 and TRBJ2-3; 9 nucleotides line up with TRBD1. The V gene end was trimmed by 4 bases and the J gene end by 2 bases; junction bases not matched to a gene: 10. Germline assignment: CDR1 LNHDA and CDR2 SQIVND (reference sequence). This CDR3 has 17 amino acids.

This CDR3 is CASSLPPWPRQGSSYEQYF. The CDR3 region has the DNA TGTGCCAGCAGTTTACCCCCCTGGCCTAGACAGGGTAGCTCCTACGAGCAGTACTTC. The gene calls are TRBV28 and TRBJ2-7; 7 positions match TRBD1. The CDR3 runs 19 residues. The ends lost 2 bases at V and 0 bases at J; junction bases unmatched: 16. The germline V gene has CDR1 MDHEN and CDR2 SYDVKM.

The rearrangement joins TRBV4-1 to TRBJ1-5; D is possibly TRBD1 (5 bases). In germline, CDR1 is MGHRA, CDR2 YSYEKL. Trimming took off 4 bases at V and 10 bases at J, with 17 bases between the two ends. This CDR3 has 14 amino acids. The CDR3 sequence: CASSLGEGEPPQHF. The CDR3 DNA is TGCGCCAGCAGCCTGGGGGAGGGTGAGCCTCCCCAGCATTTT.

The chain links TRBV3-1 (or the pseudogene TRBV3-2) to TRBJ2-1; 10 positions agree with TRBD2. Losses at the gene ends were 1 base for V and 6 bases for J; bases not matched to a gene: 12. The CDR3 is 18 residues long. Germline lookup yields CDR1 LGHDT and CDR2 YNNKEL (reference sequence). CDR3 protein: CASSQGYLASGGINEQFF. In DNA form, the CDR3 reads TGTGCCAGCAGCCAAGGCTATTTGGCTAGCGGGGGTATCAATGAGCAGTTCTTC.

The chain employs TRBV3-1 (or the pseudogene TRBV3-2) and TRBJ1-2, with D perhaps TRBD1 (6 bases). The CDR3 has 14 residues. CDR1 LGHDT and CDR2 YNNKEL come from the germline V gene (reference sequence). The V and J ends lost 3 bases and 4 bases respectively, with 12 bases between them. CDR3 coding DNA: TGTGCCAGCAGCCAGGCCAGACAGGTCTATGGCTACACCTTC. It codes for CASSQARQVYGYTF.

The J gene is TRBJ2-3, the V gene TRBV5-1; 14 nucleotides line up with TRBD2. With 4 bases clipped from V and 2 bases from J, the junction kept 18 bases outside the gene matches. The CDR3 runs 21 residues. Germline values: CDR1 SGHRS, CDR2 YFSETQ. For the CDR3, the DNA is TGCGCCAGCAGCACCCCCAACTGGACTAGCGGGAGGTCAACTACCACAGATACGCAGTATTTT. Its translation is CASSTPNWTSGRSTTTDTQYF. The variable domain in full, with the rest retrieved from reference TRBV5-1 and TRBJ2-3, is KAGVTQTPRYLIKTRGQQVTLSCSPISGHRSVSWYQQTPGQGLQFLFEYFSETQRNKGNFPGRFSGRQFSNSRSEMNVSTLELGDSALYLCASSTPNWTSGRSTTTDTQYFGPGTRLTVL.

This clone was seen once. The V and J genes are TRBV25-1 and TRBJ2-1; 10 bases map to TRBD1. The CDR3 length is 15 residues. The germline V gene has CDR1 MGHDK and CDR2 SYGVNS. With V trimmed by 2 bases and J by 9 bases, 7 bases remained unmatched. The CDR3 loop reads CASSEPGTGVVEQFF. CDR3 nucleotides: TGTGCCAGCAGTGAACCCGGGACAGGGGTTGTTGAGCAGTTCTTC.

The CDR3 DNA follows: TGTGCCAGCAGGCAATCAGGGGACACTGAAGCTTTCTTT. It is translated as CASRQSGDTEAFF. This sequence joins TRBV6-4 and TRBJ1-1, with TRBD1 as a possible D gene (6 bases). CDR3 length: 13 residues. Looked up from germline, CDR1 is MRHNA and CDR2 is SNTAGT. Trimming cost V 6 bases and J 3 bases, with 11 bases left between them.

The chain has TRBV19 and TRBJ1-2; D is ambiguous. The CDR3 is 11 residues long. The germline CDR1 and CDR2 sequences are LNHDA and SQIVND (reference sequence). The V and J ends lost 4 bases and 3 bases respectively, with 3 bases between them. This CDR3 reads CASSRDYGYTF. The DNA of the CDR3 is TGTGCCAGTAGTAGAGACTATGGCTACACCTTC.

The rearrangement links TRBV19 to TRBJ1-4, with 7 bases identical to TRBD1. This CDR3 comprises 12 residues. The germline CDR1 and CDR2 sequences are LNHDA and SQIVND (reference sequence). The CDR3 DNA reads as TGTGTTTCGACAGGGCTAAATGAAAAACTGTTTTTT. Its translation: CVSTGLNEKLFF.